Each of the 28 T cell receptor beta chains below was sequenced from the same sample in a study of blood T cell repertoires in COVID-19 (TCRdb year 2020). Library construction relied on the immunoSEQ multiplex PCR assay. TCRdb limited this immuneACCESS table to in-frame rearrangements with V and J called. A share of clones is missing; checked studies link under half to unresolved V genes, and the rest is unexplained. The table for this sample lists about 260,000 clones; around nine tenths of them were counted only once. Jointly, the top ten make up about 11% of the sample. Source material: peripheral blood. The receptors come from a woman aged 25 to 45 with COVID-19, enrolled during active disease.

The rearrangement links TRBV6-5 to TRBJ2-3; TRBD2 matches at 7 bases. V lost 6 bases to trimming and J lost 6 bases; unmatched junction nucleotides: 12. The V gene's germline CDR1 is MNHEY and CDR2 SVGAGI. CDR3 length: 15 amino acids. CDR3: CASSALAAGVDTQYF. The CDR3 nucleotides are TGTGCCAGCAGCGCCCTAGCGGCTGGAGTGGATACGCAGTATTTT.

The chain couples TRBV10-1 to TRBJ2-3; TRBD2 aligns across 11 bases. The CDR3 covers 16 residues. The junction had 7 bases not matched to a gene; V was cut back by 6 bases and J by 2 bases. Germline CDR1 WNHNN, CDR2 SYGVQD (reference sequence). The CDR3 DNA reads TGCGCCAGCAGCCCCCGGGGACTAGCGGACACAGATACGCAGTATTTT. Translated, it gives CASSPRGLADTDTQYF.

The count of this clone is one. This chain links TRBV7-9 with TRBJ2-7, with D possibly matching TRBD1 (5 bases). This CDR3 comprises 12 residues. CDR1 and CDR2 from the germline V gene are SEHNR and FQNEAQ (reference sequence). V shed 3 bases and J shed 2 bases, with 5 bases lying between them. CDR3 in amino acids: CASSLTAYEQYF. The CDR3 DNA reads as TGTGCCAGCAGCTTGACAGCCTACGAGCAGTACTTC.

The chain is built from TRBV28 and TRBJ2-2, with a possible D match to TRBD1 (6 bases). The CDR3 runs to 14 residues. The V end was cut by 7 bases, the J end by 5 bases, with 14 bases between. Per germline, CDR1 MDHEN and CDR2 SYDVKM. The CDR3 loop reads CASTDRPQTGELFF. The CDR3 region has the DNA TGTGCCAGCACCGACAGGCCTCAAACCGGGGAGCTGTTTTTT.

The chain combines TRBV7-9 with TRBJ1-6; D is uncertain. This CDR3 contains 17 residues. Between the trimmed V and J ends, which lost 4 bases and 0 bases, there was a span of 13 bases. Germline values: CDR1 SEHNR, CDR2 FQNEAQ (reference sequence). In nucleotides, the CDR3 is TGTGCCAGCAGCTCTGGACTGACGAGCTCCTATAATTCACCCCTCCACTTT. This gives the protein CASSSGLTSSYNSPLHF. Filled out from reference TRBV7-9 and TRBJ1-6, the complete variable domain reads DTGVSQNPRHKITKRGQNVTFRCDPISEHNRLYWYRQTLGQGPEFLTYFQNEAQLEKSRLLSDRFSAERPKGSFSTLEIQRTEQGDSAMYLCASSSGLTSSYNSPLHFGNGTRLTVT.

The CDR3 loop reads CASSFGTGGKTGELFF. Written as DNA, the CDR3 is TGTGCCAGCAGCTTTGGGACAGGGGGAAAAACCGGGGAGCTGTTTTTT. The rearrangement joins TRBV5-6 to TRBJ2-2, with 11 bases fitting TRBD1. V shed 2 bases and J 5 bases; nucleotides not matched to a gene: 5. The CDR3 has 16 amino acids. Looked up from germline, CDR1 is SGHDT and CDR2 is YYEEEE.

This chain uses TRBV11-1 with TRBJ2-1, with D tentatively TRBD2 (6 bases). The germline gives CDR1 SGHAT, CDR2 FQDESV (reference sequence). CDR3 length: 15 residues. Trimming took off 5 bases at V and 1 base at J, with 12 bases between the two ends. CDR3 sequence: CASSQTSRSYNEQFF. The CDR3 nucleotides read TGTGCCAGCAGCCAAACTAGCAGGTCCTACAATGAGCAGTTCTTC.

The chain employs TRBV4-1 and TRBJ2-5; D might be TRBD2 (7 bases). Germline V gives CDR1 MGHRA, CDR2 YSYEKL. The V end lost 0 bases, the J end lost 2 bases, and 16 bases lay between the germline ends. The CDR3 extends over 17 amino acids. The CDR3: CASSQDGRGGGQETQYF. Here the CDR3 DNA reads TGCGCCAGCAGCCAAGATGGGCGGGGAGGGGGACAAGAGACCCAGTACTTC.

The rearrangement joins TRBV12-2 to TRBJ1-4; TRBD1, the D gene given by the table, was not confirmed from the DNA. TRBV12-2 counts as a pseudogene. CDR3 length: 16 residues. The CDR3, as DNA: TGTGCAAGTCGCTTATCAACGAGACAGTTGGATGAAAAACTGTTTTTT. Its translation: CASRLSTRQLDEKLFF.

The chain recombines TRBV29-1 with TRBJ2-1, with a tentative D call TRBD1 (5 bases). CDR1 and CDR2 from the germline V gene are SQVTM and ANQGSEA. The CDR3 covers 14 residues. Trimming left V 5 bases short and J 0 bases short, with 11 bases between. The chain's CDR3 is CSVSHRSSYNEQFF. CDR3 nucleotide sequence: TGCAGCGTTTCCCACAGGAGCTCCTACAATGAGCAGTTCTTC.

This clone occurred once. The chain links TRBV24-1 to TRBJ2-3; 9 bases line up with TRBD2. CDR3 length equals 18 residues. After removal of 9 bases from V and 4 bases from J, the junction contained 19 bases not matched to a gene. The germline CDR1 and CDR2 sequences are KGHDR and SFDVKD. The CDR3 sequence: CATSHSSLAGDGADTQYF. DNA for the CDR3: TGTGCCACCTCCCATTCATCTTTAGCGGGAGATGGGGCAGATACGCAGTATTTT.

The chain couples TRBV28 to TRBJ2-7; TRBD1 agrees at 9 bases. Germline trimming cut 6 bases from V and 1 base from J; bases unmatched to any gene: 4. Germline CDR1 is MDHEN and CDR2 is SYDVKM. This CDR3 is 14 amino acids long. The CDR3 DNA sequence: TGTGCCAGCAGACGCGGGACAGGGTCCTACGAGCAGTACTTC. Translation gives CASRRGTGSYEQYF.

This rearrangement joins TRBV19 to TRBJ1-1; D gene uncertain. The germline V and J ends were trimmed by 6 bases and 1 base, with 21 bases remaining between them. Germline values: CDR1 LNHDA, CDR2 SQIVND (reference sequence). This CDR3 has 17 amino acids. The CDR3, as DNA: TGTGCCAGTAGCATCGATAAAGCAGGCTCCTGGAACACTGAAGCTTTCTTT. Residues: CASSIDKAGSWNTEAFF. The full variable domain, completed using reference TRBV19 and TRBJ1-1, is DGGITQSPKYLFRKEGQNVTLSCEQNLNHDAMYWYRQDPGQGLRLIYYSQIVNDFQKGDIAEGYSVSREKKESFPLTVTSAQKNPTAFYLCASSIDKAGSWNTEAFFGQGTRLTVV.

This sequence joins TRBV11-2 and TRBJ2-5, with D possibly matching TRBD1 (5 bases). CDR1 is SGHAT and CDR2 is FQNNGV in the germline V gene. The CDR3 runs to 17 residues. Trimming took off 2 bases at V and 2 bases at J, with 18 bases between the two ends. CDR3 amino acids: CASSLRGKRTKQETQYF. DNA of the CDR3: TGTGCCAGCAGCTTAAGGGGAAAACGGACGAAGCAAGAGACCCAGTACTTC.

V usage is TRBV5-1 and J usage is TRBJ2-3; D not certain. The CDR3 is made up of 13 amino acids. Trimming shortened V by 4 bases and J by 3 bases, and 9 bases separated the two germline ends. Germline assignment: CDR1 SGHRS and CDR2 YFSETQ. CDR3 protein: CASSHTLTDTQYF. The CDR3 coding sequence is TGCGCCAGCAGCCATACCCTAACAGATACGCAGTATTTT.

This clone was counted once. The J gene is TRBJ2-1, the V gene TRBV9, with 7 bases matching TRBD1. The germline gives CDR1 SGDLS, CDR2 YYNGEE. J gave up 8 bases and V 8 bases, and 13 bases lay outside the gene matches. The CDR3 loop spans 14 amino acids. The CDR3 loop is CASNRGGRAHEQFF. The CDR3, as DNA: TGTGCCAGTAACCGAGGGGGCAGGGCCCATGAGCAGTTCTTC.

This chain joins TRBV10-2 and TRBJ1-3; 7 positions agree with TRBD1. This CDR3 comprises 14 residues. Looked up from germline, CDR1 is WSHSY and CDR2 is SAAADI. The J segment lost 4 bases and the V segment lost 6 bases, leaving 6 bases of the junction unmatched. This chain's CDR3 is CASSKQGTGNTIYF. CDR3 DNA sequence: TGCGCCAGCAGCAAACAGGGGACGGGAAACACCATATATTTT.

The chain employs TRBV19 and TRBJ1-1; 8 nucleotides line up with TRBD1. The CDR3 covers 14 residues. Per germline, CDR1 LNHDA and CDR2 SQIVND (reference sequence). The trim removed 3 bases at V and 9 bases at J, leaving 9 bases unmatched. The CDR3 loop is CASSMGGQASQAFF. The CDR3 region has the DNA TGTGCCAGTAGTATGGGGGGACAGGCTTCTCAAGCTTTCTTT.

The V and J genes are TRBV29-1 and TRBJ1-1; D not resolved. This CDR3 has 14 amino acids. Germline loops: CDR1 SQVTM, CDR2 ANQGSEA. Trimming stripped 2 bases from V and 4 bases from J, with 14 bases between. The DNA of the CDR3 is TGCAGCGTTGAAAGGACCGCCCGGGGCACTGAAGCTTTCTTT. Its protein is CSVERTARGTEAFF.

The rearrangement links TRBV5-1 to TRBJ1-1; TRBD1 is a possible D gene (6 bases). There are 14 residues in the CDR3. Trimming removed 2 bases from V and 5 bases from J, with 13 bases in between. Germline V gives CDR1 SGHRS, CDR2 YFSETQ. The CDR3 protein is CASSFETGKTEAFF. The CDR3 nucleotides are TGCGCCAGCAGCTTCGAAACAGGGAAAACTGAAGCTTTCTTT.

The gene calls are TRBV27 and TRBJ2-7, with D maybe TRBD1 (7 bases). V shed 8 bases and J shed 4 bases, with 21 bases lying between them. Germline values: CDR1 MNHEY, CDR2 SMNVEV (reference sequence). The CDR3 contains 15 residues. CDR3 residues: CASRRGTQGEYEQYF. The CDR3 DNA reads TGTGCCAGCCGGAGGGGGACGCAGGGGGAGTACGAGCAGTACTTC.

This clone was counted a few times. The same CDR3 arises from other DNA sequences in this sample as well. The V call is TRBV2, the J call TRBJ2-3; 8 bases are shared with TRBD2. The V gene's germline CDR1 is SNHLY and CDR2 FYNNEI. The CDR3 covers 14 residues. J lost 1 base, V lost 5 bases, and 2 bases had no gene match. The CDR3, as DNA: TGTGCCAGCAGTCCGACTAGCGGCACAGATACGCAGTATTTT. Protein sequence: CASSPTSGTDTQYF.

The table lists this clone with a count of one. V usage is TRBV11-2 and J usage is TRBJ1-2; 8 bases map to TRBD1. CDR1 and CDR2 from the germline V gene are SGHAT and FQNNGV. The V and J ends lost 5 bases and 7 bases, in that order; junction bases with no gene match: 6. The CDR3 contains 13 residues. The CDR3 sequence is CASSRDRGLGYTF. DNA of the CDR3: TGTGCCAGCAGCCGTGACAGGGGACTTGGCTACACCTTC.

This clone was detected once. The chain employs TRBV5-4 and TRBJ2-3; D is uncertain. V was clipped by 5 bases and J by 0 bases, with 7 bases between them. This CDR3 is built from 13 residues. Germline CDR1 and CDR2: SGHNT and YYREEE (reference sequence). The CDR3 DNA follows: TGTGCCAGCAGTCGCGCGAGCACAGATACGCAGTATTTT. It encodes CASSRASTDTQYF.

This clone showed up just once. The J gene is TRBJ1-1, the V gene TRBV14; no clear D. From germline, CDR1 is SGHDN and CDR2 FVKESK. V shed 4 bases and J shed 3 bases, with 12 bases lying between them. This CDR3 contains 14 residues. The CDR3 is CASSRQQKDTEAFF. The DNA for the CDR3 is TGTGCCAGCAGCCGTCAACAGAAAGACACTGAAGCTTTCTTT.

The chain uses TRBV7-9 and TRBJ2-7, with TRBD2 as a possible D gene (6 bases). Trimming removed 3 bases at V and 3 bases at J, with 12 bases between. The CDR3 extends over 14 amino acids. CDR1 is SEHNR, CDR2 FQNEAQ, per germline (reference sequence). The CDR3 reads CASSFRQGLYEQYF. The CDR3 DNA reads TGTGCCAGCAGCTTTCGTCAGGGACTCTACGAGCAGTACTTC.

This chain uses TRBV9 with TRBJ2-7, with 8 bases aligning to TRBD1. The CDR3 has 15 residues. The germline gives CDR1 SGDLS, CDR2 YYNGEE. The V segment lost 0 bases and the J segment 5 bases; nucleotides outside the gene matches: 7. The CDR3 sequence: CASSVAPTGAHEQYF. CDR3 coding DNA: TGTGCCAGCAGCGTAGCTCCGACAGGGGCGCACGAGCAGTACTTC.

This rearrangement joins TRBV28 to TRBJ2-1, with TRBD1 matching over 7 bases. CDR1 and CDR2 (germline): MDHEN, SYDVKM. The CDR3 extends over 17 amino acids. V was pared by 1 base and J by 1 base, with 7 bases of the junction left unmatched. This CDR3 is CASSLYRGDLSYNEQFF. In DNA, the CDR3 is TGTGCCAGCAGTTTATACAGGGGTGACCTTTCCTACAATGAGCAGTTCTTC.